This T cell receptor (beta chain) was obtained from a study of a mutant IDH1 vaccine in newly diagnosed glioma. Across the whole study: Treated patients had a mean age of approximately 40 years and a sex split that was around 60% male and approximately 40% female.

Germline V CDR1 and CDR2: SGHRS, YFSETQ. With 1 base removed from V and 4 bases from J, the gap between germline ends came to 12 bases. The CDR3 is made up of 16 amino acids. Time point meaning: week 23, last vaccination. It was 300 ug of mutant IDH1 20-mer peptide that made up each vaccine dose, given with topical imiquimod. The donor cohort comprised cases of new WHO grade 3 or 4 IDH1-mutant, ATRX-lost astrocytoma. Study-wide results and caveats: Across multiple MHC alleles, roughly 93% of patients had vaccine-induced responses.

With regard to this clone: As yet, its antigen is unknown.

Repertoires were generated with immunoSEQ multiplex PCR, while TCRdb's copy carries only in-frame clones and drops some. The table lists roughly 30,000 clones, around 80% of them singletons. The sequence was collected from a woman aged 25-40 years with glioma. Sample: PBMCs, taken from a glioma patient whose treatment included an IDH1 peptide vaccine. J is TRBJ1-6 and V is TRBV5-1; D remains ambiguous. The CDR3 protein is CASSLRAEEYNSPLHF. CDR3 coding DNA: TGCGCCAGCAGCTTGAGGGCGGAGGAGTATAATTCACCCCTCCACTTT. Full variable domain (outside the CDR3, taken from reference TRBV5-1 and TRBJ1-6): KAGVTQTPRYLIKTRGQQVTLSCSPISGHRSVSWYQQTPGQGLQFLFEYFSETQRNKGNFPGRFSGRQFSNSRSEMNVSTLELGDSALYLCASSLRAEEYNSPLHFGNGTRLTVT.